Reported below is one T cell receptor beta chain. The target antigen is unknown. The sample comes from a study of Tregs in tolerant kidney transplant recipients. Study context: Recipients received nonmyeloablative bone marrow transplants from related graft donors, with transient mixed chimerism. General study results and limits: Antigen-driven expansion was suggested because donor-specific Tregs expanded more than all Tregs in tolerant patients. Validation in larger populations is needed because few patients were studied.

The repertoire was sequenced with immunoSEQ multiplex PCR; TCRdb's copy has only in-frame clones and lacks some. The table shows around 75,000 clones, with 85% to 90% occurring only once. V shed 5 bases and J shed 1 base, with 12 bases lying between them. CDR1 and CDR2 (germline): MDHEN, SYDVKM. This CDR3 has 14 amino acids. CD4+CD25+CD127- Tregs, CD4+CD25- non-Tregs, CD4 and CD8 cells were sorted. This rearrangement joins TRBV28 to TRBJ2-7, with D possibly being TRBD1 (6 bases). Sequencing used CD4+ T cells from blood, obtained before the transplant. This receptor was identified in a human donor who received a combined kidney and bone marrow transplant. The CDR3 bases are TGTGCCAGCAGTGCCCAAGACAGGTCCTACGAGCAGTACTTC. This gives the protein CASSAQDRSYEQYF.